The T cell receptor (beta chain) described here comes from a study of shared clonotypes between healthy human individuals. Deletions cut 5 bases from V and 7 bases from J, with 8 bases between. CDR3 length equals 12 residues. Per the germline V gene, CDR1 is MNHNS and CDR2 is SASEGT. Selected positively for CCR7 and CD45RO-negative, naive CD8 cells excluded terminally differentiated effector memory CD45RA+ cells. In the sorted-subset replicate PCRs, about 200 ng DNA, around 30,000 T cell genomes, was used. Generated by immunoSEQ multiplex PCR, the TCRdb table keeps only in-frame clones and is missing some. Of around 2.1 million clones listed, 90% to 95% are singletons.

The V gene is TRBV6-1, the J gene TRBJ2-2; D is perhaps TRBD1 or TRBD2 (5 bases each). The receptor was isolated from a young man in good health. Some clones in this sample may be carry-over from other donors' samples. The sample was naive CD8+ T cells from PBMCs. CDR3 amino acids: CASSWGSGELFF. The DNA for the CDR3 is TGTGCCAGCAGTTGGGGGAGCGGGGAGCTGTTTTTT.